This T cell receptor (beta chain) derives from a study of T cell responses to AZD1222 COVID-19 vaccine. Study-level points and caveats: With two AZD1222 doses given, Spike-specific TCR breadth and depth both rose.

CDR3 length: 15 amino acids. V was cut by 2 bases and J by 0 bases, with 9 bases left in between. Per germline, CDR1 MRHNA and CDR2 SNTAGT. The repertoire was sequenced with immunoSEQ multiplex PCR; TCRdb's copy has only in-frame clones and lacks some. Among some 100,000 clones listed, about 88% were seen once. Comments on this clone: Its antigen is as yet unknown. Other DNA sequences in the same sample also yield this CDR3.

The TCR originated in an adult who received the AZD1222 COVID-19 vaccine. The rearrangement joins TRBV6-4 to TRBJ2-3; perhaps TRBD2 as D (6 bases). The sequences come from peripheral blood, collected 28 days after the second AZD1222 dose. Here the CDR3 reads CASSDRGESTDTQYF. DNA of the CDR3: TGTGCCAGCAGTGACCGCGGGGAGAGCACAGATACGCAGTATTTT.